This T cell receptor delta chain was observed in a study of gamma-delta T cells after stem cell transplantation. The CDR3 contains 22 residues. Germline-derived CDR1 and CDR2 are GEAIGNYY and EKD. Trimming removed 0 bases at V and 1 base at J, with 32 bases between. TCRdb reprocessed the RT-PCR reads through CATT. The sample records fewer than 3,500 delta-chain clones, roughly 3.5% being singletons. Relative to its sample, this clone is medium-sized. A clone one base away is much larger, so this may be a read error. Other DNA sequences in the same sample also yield this CDR3. Sequencing used gamma-delta T cells. The clonotype originates from a human donor. It is not recorded whose cells these are; they may come from a transplant donor. The V gene is TRDV2, the J gene TRDJ1; D perhaps matches TRDD3 (6 bases). CDR3 in amino acids: CACDTLLRSEVLGGSTTDKLIF. The CDR3 DNA sequence: TGTGCCTGTGACACCCTTCTTCGATCGGAAGTACTGGGTGGTTCGACCACCGATAAACTCATCTTT.